This is a list of T cell receptor beta chains from one sample in a study of T cells in Graves' hyperthyroidism and ophthalmopathy. TCRdb re-analysed the multiplex PCR reads in MiXCR, keeping a single row per CDR3 protein. The sample records hundreds of thousands of distinct CDR3 sequences, approximately 23% being singletons. Sequenced input: blood. These receptors were collected from a woman aged 65 to 85 with Graves' ophthalmopathy. Both conserved end residues are part of each CDR3. The order of the fields is D gene, V gene, J gene, clone size, CDR3 DNA, CDR3 protein. The D gene is left open where the match is weak. For some rows the clone size is stated as once, few or many, or as a class when expanded; others skip it.

>TRBD1|TRBV19|TRBJ1-5|many
TGTGCCAGTAACGACAGGGCTAATCAGCCCCAGCATTTT
CASNDRANQPQHF
>.|TRBV12-3/TRBV12-4|TRBJ2-5|.
TGTGCCAGCAGTAGGGGTCTCCAAGGGACCCAGTACTTC
CASSRGLQGTQYF
>TRBD1|TRBV12-3/TRBV12-4|TRBJ2-7|many
TGTGCCAGCAGCAGAATAGGACAGGGGCGATACTACGAGCAGTACTTC
CASSRIGQGRYYEQYF
>TRBD2|TRBV12-3/TRBV12-4|TRBJ2-1|few
TGTGCCAGCAGGCAGGCTAGCGGGAGCTCCTACAATGAGCAGTTCTTC
CASRQASGSSYNEQFF
>.|TRBV10-3|TRBJ2-7|few
TGTGCCACCGTCAGGGATTACGAGCAGTACTTC
CATVRDYEQYF
>.|TRBV29-1|TRBJ2-1|few
TGCAGCCACACGAACTACAATGAGCAGTTCTTC
CSHTNYNEQFF
>.|TRBV18|TRBJ2-5|.
TGTGCCAGCTCAAAGGCGGAGCAAGAGACCCAGTACTTC
CASSKAEQETQYF
>.|TRBV7-2|TRBJ2-3|many
TGTGCCAGCAGCTTAGCGGGGCCGGGACTTATCACAGATACGCAGTATTTT
CASSLAGPGLITDTQYF
>.|TRBV28|TRBJ1-3|once
TGTGCCAGCAGTTTATGGGGACAACAAGATTTT
CASSLWGQQDF
>TRBD2|TRBV4-1|TRBJ2-2|.
TGCGCCAGTGAAGCGGGATTGAACACCGGGGAGCTGTTTTTT
CASEAGLNTGELFF
>.|TRBV11-2|TRBJ2-1|many
TGTGCCAGCAGCCCGCAGCGTAATGAGCAGTTCTTC
CASSPQRNEQFF
>TRBD2|TRBV5-1|TRBJ2-1|many
TGCGCCAGCAGCGGTAGCGGGAGTTTGAATGAGCAGTTCTTC
CASSGSGSLNEQFF
>.|TRBV18|TRBJ2-2|few
TGTGCCAGTCGAGGACAACTCACCGGGGAGCTGTTTTTT
CASRGQLTGELFF
>TRBD2|TRBV28|TRBJ2-7|many
TGTGCCAGCACCCTGGGGCTAGCGGGAGTTCCCGCCTACGAGCAGTACTTC
CASTLGLAGVPAYEQYF
>.|TRBV28|TRBJ2-3|many
TGTGCCAGCAGCGCCAGACAGAAACACACAGATACGCAGTATTTT
CASSARQKHTDTQYF
>TRBD2|TRBV5-1|TRBJ2-7|.
TGCGCCAGCAGCGCTAGCGGGAGGACCTACGAGCAGTACTTC
CASSASGRTYEQYF
>.|TRBV30|TRBJ1-1|few
TGTGCACGACAAACCGGGGAGCATGGAGCTTTCTTT
CARQTGEHGAFF
>TRBD2|TRBV30|TRBJ2-5|.
TGTGCCTGGAGTCCTCAGCGGGGCTTTCAAGAGACCCAGTACTTC
CAWSPQRGFQETQYF
>.|TRBV20-1|TRBJ2-2|few
TGCAGCCTCGGGCGGGGGAACACCGGGGAGCTGTTTTTT
CSLGRGNTGELFF
>TRBD1|TRBV2|TRBJ2-6|many
TGTGCCAGCAGCCCCGGGACAGGAACTCCTGGGGCCAACGTCCTGACTTTC
CASSPGTGTPGANVLTF
>.|TRBV5-6|TRBJ1-1|.
TGTGCCAGCAGGTTACTGCCGAGTGCGGACACTGAAGCTTTCTTT
CASRLLPSADTEAFF
>TRBD2|TRBV28|TRBJ2-7|few
TGTGCCAGCAGACCCGCGGGACTAGCGTACCCGGAGCAGTACTTC
CASRPAGLAYPEQYF
>.|TRBV5-1|TRBJ2-3|.
TGCGCCAGCAGCCTCCAGGGGACTGTCTCCACAGATACGCAGTATTTT
CASSLQGTVSTDTQYF
>TRBD1|TRBV19|TRBJ2-1|.
TGTGCCAGTAGGGGACTGGGGCAGGGGGCGCAAAATGAGCAGTTCTTC
CASRGLGQGAQNEQFF
>.|TRBV7-8|TRBJ1-1|.
TGTGCCAGCAGCGCCAGGGTTGGGTGGACTGAAGCTTTCTTT
CASSARVGWTEAFF
>.|TRBV7-2|TRBJ2-1|.
TGTGCCAGCAGCTTTAGGGGTACGATTAATCGGTTTTACAATGAGCAGTTCTTC
CASSFRGTINRFYNEQFF
>.|TRBV4-2|TRBJ2-3|.
TGTGCCAGCAGCCAAATCCGGGGGACTAGCACAGATACGCAGTATTTT
CASSQIRGTSTDTQYF
>TRBD2|TRBV7-3|TRBJ2-1|few
TGTGCCAGCAGCTCCTTACTAGCGGGAGTCTACAATGAGCAGTTCTTC
CASSSLLAGVYNEQFF
>TRBD1|TRBV6-1|TRBJ2-5|many
TGTGCCAGCAGTGAAGCCGGGACAGGACGGGAGACCCAGTACTTC
CASSEAGTGRETQYF
>.|TRBV24-1|TRBJ1-2|few
TGTGCCACCAGTGATAGCAACCCGGACTCAGGAGGCTACACCTTC
CATSDSNPDSGGYTF
>.|TRBV6-1|TRBJ2-2|.
TGTGCCAGCACCGGGCGGAACACCGGGGAGCTGTTTTTT
CASTGRNTGELFF
>.|TRBV5-1|TRBJ2-7|.
TGCGCCAGCAGCTTGGATCCAGACATTAAGGGCGAGCAGTACTTC
CASSLDPDIKGEQYF
>.|TRBV20-1|TRBJ1-1|many
TGCAGTGCTAGAGATCGGAAAGGGCCCACTGAAGCTTTCTTT
CSARDRKGPTEAFF
>TRBD1|TRBV28|TRBJ1-1|.
TGTGCCAGCAGTCCCCCGGGACAGAGGATGAACACTGAAGCTTTCTTT
CASSPPGQRMNTEAFF
>TRBD1|TRBV28|TRBJ1-2|many
TGTGCCAGCAGGAGACAGGGAGTCTATGGCTACACCTTC
CASRRQGVYGYTF
>.|TRBV11-3|TRBJ1-1|.
TGTGCCAGCAGCTTAGCCCCCGGAACGAAAGCTTTCTTT
CASSLAPGTKAFF
>.|TRBV12-3/TRBV12-4|TRBJ1-5|.
TGTGCCAGCAGTTTAACATCAATGAGCAATCAGCCCCAGCATTTT
CASSLTSMSNQPQHF
>.|TRBV30|TRBJ2-7|.
TGTGCCCGCGGGTGGGGCAAGGGGCTCTGCGAGCAGTACTTC
CARGWGKGLCEQYF
>.|TRBV6-1|TRBJ2-7|few
TGTGCCAGCACCAAGGGGCCTTGGGGGTACGAGCAGTACTTC
CASTKGPWGYEQYF
>.|TRBV9|TRBJ2-3|few
TGTGCCAGCAGCCCGCTAGCCGCGGTCGTCACAGATACGCAGTATTTT
CASSPLAAVVTDTQYF
>.|TRBV12-3/TRBV12-4|TRBJ1-1|few
TGTGCCAGCAGTTTATCAGGGACCGGGAACACTGAAGCTTTCTTT
CASSLSGTGNTEAFF
>TRBD2|TRBV18|TRBJ2-1|.
TGTGCCAGCTCACCGCTGGCTAGCGGGAGACATGAGCAGTTCTTC
CASSPLASGRHEQFF
>TRBD1|TRBV2|TRBJ2-7|few
TGTGCCAGCAAGGGGACAGGGGGCCATAGGGAGCAGTACTTC
CASKGTGGHREQYF
>.|TRBV25-1|TRBJ2-2|.
TGTGCCAGCAGTCCCGCAAACCCGGGGAACACCGGGGAGCTGTTTTTT
CASSPANPGNTGELFF
>TRBD1|TRBV15|TRBJ1-2|few
TGTGCCACCCGAAGCAGTTCGGGACAGCTCTATGGCTACACCTTC
CATRSSSGQLYGYTF
>.|TRBV20-1|TRBJ2-2|.
TGCAGTGCTCACGGGGAAGCCGACACCGGGGAGCTGTTTTTT
CSAHGEADTGELFF
>.|TRBV24-1|TRBJ2-5|few
TGTGCCACCAGTGATCCAAGCCGGGACAAGAGGACCCAGTACTTC
CATSDPSRDKRTQYF
>.|TRBV30|TRBJ2-3|.
TGTGCCTGGAGTGTACACGGGCCCACAGATACGCAGTATTTT
CAWSVHGPTDTQYF
>TRBD2|TRBV6-2/TRBV6-3|TRBJ2-7|few
TGTGCCAGCAGTTACCGCCCCCGGACTAGCCAGGACGAGCAGTACTTC
CASSYRPRTSQDEQYF
>TRBD1|TRBV28|TRBJ2-2|.
TGTGCCAGCAGTTGGCCGGGACAGGGGCGAACCGGGGAGCTGTTTTTT
CASSWPGQGRTGELFF
>TRBD2|TRBV15|TRBJ2-3|.
TGTGCCACCAGCGGGATAGCGGGAGCGACCACAGATACGCAGTATTTT
CATSGIAGATTDTQYF
>.|TRBV11-2|TRBJ2-5|few
TGTGCCAGCAGCTTAACCTTACCGGGGACCCAGTACTTC
CASSLTLPGTQYF
>TRBD2|TRBV6-1|TRBJ2-3|few
TGTGCCAGCAGTTATAGAGGAGCGGGAAGGGGAGATACGCAGTATTTT
CASSYRGAGRGDTQYF